This passage covers 27 T cell receptor beta chains from one sample sequenced in a study of T cells in localized non-small cell lung cancer. The data were produced by immunoSEQ multiplex PCR, yet TCRdb's version contains in-frame clones alone and is incomplete. The profile shows around 50,000 clones, approximately 90% of them singletons. The specimen comprised peripheral blood, sampled before any cancer treatment. The receptors originated from a woman aged 40-75 years with stage I lung adenocarcinoma.

The gene calls are TRBV19 and TRBJ1-2; D might be TRBD1 (5 bases). Germline V lookup: CDR1 LNHDA, CDR2 SQIVND (reference sequence). The germline V and J ends were trimmed by 11 bases and 10 bases, with 17 bases remaining between them. This CDR3 has 11 amino acids. CDR3 region: CAGRSGLDYTF. CDR3 bases: TGTGCCGGACGATCAGGGTTAGACTACACCTTC.

CDR3 sequence reads: CASSLEGGSTDTQYF. CDR3 sequence (DNA): TGTGCCAGCAGCTTAGAGGGGGGGAGCACAGATACGCAGTATTTT. The V gene is TRBV7-8, the J gene TRBJ2-3, with D tentatively TRBD2 (7 bases). The V and J ends lost 1 base and 0 bases respectively, with 8 bases between them. The CDR3 spans 15 residues. CDR1 SGHVS and CDR2 FQNEAQ come from the germline V gene.

The chain recombines TRBV6-6 with TRBJ2-2, with D unresolved. Per germline, CDR1 MNHNY and CDR2 SVGAGI (reference sequence). V lost 5 bases, J lost 5 bases, and 15 bases lay in between. This CDR3 region has 15 residues. This CDR3 reads CASSLPPFETGELFF. Written as DNA, the CDR3 is TGTGCCAGCAGTCTCCCGCCGTTTGAGACCGGGGAGCTGTTTTTT.

The table lists this clone with a few counts. V usage is TRBV4-1 and J usage is TRBJ1-2, with D tentatively TRBD1 (6 bases). V was cut by 2 bases and J by 5 bases, with 15 bases left in between. Germline V lookup: CDR1 MGHRA, CDR2 YSYEKL. This CDR3 spans 15 amino acids. This CDR3 reads CASSQPDSRGYGYTF. The CDR3 DNA reads as TGCGCCAGCAGCCAACCGGACAGCAGAGGGTATGGCTACACCTTC.

The chain recombines TRBV28 with TRBJ2-3; 12 bases align to TRBD2. Germline V gene lookup returns CDR1 MDHEN and CDR2 SYDVKM. This CDR3 comprises 16 residues. V shed 5 bases, J shed 7 bases, and the junction held 10 bases outside the gene matches. The CDR3 reads CASSSALAGGKNTQYF. The CDR3 nucleotides are TGTGCCAGCAGTAGTGCACTAGCGGGGGGTAAAAATACGCAGTATTTT. Combining the CDR3 with reference TRBV28 and TRBJ2-3 gives the whole variable domain DVKVTQSSRYLVKRTGEKVFLECVQDMDHENMFWYRQDPGLGLRLIYFSYDVKMKEKGDIPEGYSVSREKKERFSLILESASTNQTSMYLCASSSALAGGKNTQYFGPGTRLTVL.

This chain uses TRBV18 with TRBJ1-3; D is ambiguous. The CDR3 loop spans 14 amino acids. Germline loops: CDR1 KGHSH, CDR2 LQKENI. Trimming shortened V by 3 bases and J by 3 bases, and 9 bases separated the two germline ends. The CDR3, as DNA: TGTGCCAGCTCACCGCAAGGCCTTGGAAACACCATATATTTT. Translation: CASSPQGLGNTIYF.

This clone was observed a few times. The V call is TRBV13, the J call TRBJ1-6, with D perhaps matching TRBD1 (5 bases). The V end lost 5 bases, the J end lost 10 bases, and 15 bases lay between the germline ends. CDR1 is PRHDT, CDR2 FYEKMQ, per germline (reference sequence). This CDR3 region has 14 residues. CDR3 protein: CASSQGVRGSPLHF. As DNA, the CDR3 is TGTGCCAGCAGCCAGGGCGTAAGAGGGTCACCCCTCCACTTT. The complete variable domain, with remaining parts taken from reference TRBV13 and TRBJ1-6, reads AAGVIQSPRHLIKEKRETATLKCYPIPRHDTVYWYQQGPGQDPQFLISFYEKMQSDKGSIPDRFSAQQFSDYHSELNMSSLELGDSALYFCASSQGVRGSPLHFGNGTRLTVT.

The J gene is TRBJ2-1, the V gene TRBV20-1; no reliable D call. V was pared by 4 bases and J by 8 bases, with 3 bases between. The germline V gene encodes CDR1 DFQATT and CDR2 SNEGSKA (reference sequence). CDR3 length: 9 amino acids. CDR3 region: CSAMHEQFF. For the CDR3, the DNA is TGCAGTGCTATGCATGAGCAGTTCTTC.

The V gene is TRBV20-1, the J gene TRBJ1-2, with TRBD1 as a possible D gene (6 bases). This CDR3 contains 11 residues. Germline V lookup: CDR1 DFQATT, CDR2 SNEGSKA (reference sequence). Trimming stripped 6 bases from V and 11 bases from J, with 16 bases between. Here the CDR3 reads CSAKWTAVYTF. The CDR3 region has the DNA TGCAGTGCAAAATGGACAGCCGTGTACACCTTC.

The V call is TRBV6-1, the J call TRBJ2-2, with D perhaps matching TRBD2 (5 bases). From germline, CDR1 is MNHNS and CDR2 SASEGT. This CDR3 contains 11 residues. V shed 7 bases and J shed 7 bases, with 7 bases lying between them. CDR3 in DNA: TGTGCCAGCACGGGAATCGGGGAGCTGTTTTTT. This gives the protein CASTGIGELFF.

As for this clone: This same CDR3 is encoded by further DNA sequences in the sample. This chain uses TRBV5-1 with TRBJ2-7; either TRBD1 or TRBD2 may supply D (7 bases each). Germline V CDR1 and CDR2: SGHRS, YFSETQ. The CDR3 runs to 15 residues. Trimming left V 1 base short and J 3 bases short, with 14 bases between. The CDR3 region is CASSLRQGGHYEQYF. The CDR3 DNA reads as TGCGCCAGCAGCTTGAGGCAGGGGGGGCACTACGAGCAGTACTTC.

The genes are TRBV29-1 and TRBJ1-5, with 7 bases fitting TRBD1. V was pared by 7 bases and J by 5 bases, with 5 bases of the junction left unmatched. This CDR3 is 12 amino acids long. The germline V gene encodes CDR1 SQVTM and CDR2 ANQGSEA. CDR3 sequence (DNA): TGCAGCGCCGGGACAGAGTATCAGCCCCAGCATTTT. It encodes CSAGTEYQPQHF.

This clone has just one count. This chain uses TRBV7-2 with TRBJ2-5, with a tentative D call TRBD2 (6 bases). The germline CDR1 and CDR2 sequences are SGHTA and FQGNSA. Trimming removed 5 bases from V and 5 bases from J, with 15 bases in between. The length of the CDR3 is 14 residues. In nucleotides, the CDR3 is TGTGCCAGCAGCGAACACGGGGGACGCGAGACCCAGTACTTC. Amino acids: CASSEHGGRETQYF.

The chain carries TRBV28 and TRBJ2-2; either TRBD1 or TRBD2 may supply D (5 bases each). The length of the CDR3 is 15 residues. Germline V gene data show CDR1 as MDHEN and CDR2 as SYDVKM. V was shortened by 7 bases and J by 6 bases, with 18 bases between the two germline ends. The CDR3 protein is CASIPGPPLAGELFF. The CDR3 DNA reads TGTGCCAGCATTCCGGGGCCACCCCTGGCCGGGGAGCTGTTTTTT. The whole variable domain, remainder taken from reference TRBV28 and TRBJ2-2, is DVKVTQSSRYLVKRTGEKVFLECVQDMDHENMFWYRQDPGLGLRLIYFSYDVKMKEKGDIPEGYSVSREKKERFSLILESASTNQTSMYLCASIPGPPLAGELFFGEGSRLTVL.

The V and J genes are TRBV11-2 and TRBJ2-7; TRBD1 matches 7 bases. The V gene end was trimmed by 5 bases and the J gene end by 0 bases; junction bases not matched to a gene: 4. The CDR3 loop spans 14 amino acids. Germline-derived CDR1 and CDR2 are SGHAT and FQNNGV. DNA of the CDR3: TGTGCCAGCAGCCGGGACAGTTCCTCCTACGAGCAGTACTTC. Protein: CASSRDSSSYEQYF.

The chain joins TRBV14 to TRBJ1-2; D not certain. This CDR3 region has 13 residues. Per germline, CDR1 SGHDN and CDR2 FVKESK. Trimming removed 4 bases at V and 2 bases at J, with 8 bases between. The CDR3 DNA sequence: TGTGCCAGCAGCCCCGACCCGAACTATGGCTACACCTTC. It is translated as CASSPDPNYGYTF.

J is TRBJ2-7 and V is TRBV11-2; D might be TRBD1 or TRBD2, each matching 5 bases. V was pared by 5 bases and J by 6 bases, with 14 bases between. Germline CDR1 and CDR2: SGHAT and FQNNGV. The CDR3 sequence is 13 residues long. The DNA of the CDR3 is TGTGCCAGCAGCCCAGGGACGATCTCCGAGCAGTACTTC. It encodes CASSPGTISEQYF.

The V gene is TRBV6-5, the J gene TRBJ2-7, with a tentative D call TRBD2 (5 bases). V was cut by 2 bases and J by 7 bases, with 15 bases left in between. The CDR3 has 14 amino acids. From germline, CDR1 is MNHEY and CDR2 SVGAGI. CDR3 loop: CASSYIRDPWEQYF. The CDR3 nucleotides are TGTGCCAGCAGTTACATACGGGATCCATGGGAGCAGTACTTC.

The genes are TRBV5-6 and TRBJ2-7; no definite D call. Germline V lookup: CDR1 SGHDT, CDR2 YYEEEE. Trimming shortened V by 3 bases and J by 1 base, and 8 bases separated the two germline ends. The CDR3 contains 13 residues. CDR3 sequence reads: CASSYGRSYEQYF. CDR3 bases: TGTGCCAGCAGCTACGGACGGTCCTACGAGCAGTACTTC.

This chain connects TRBV19 to TRBJ1-1, with D perhaps TRBD1 (5 bases). Germline V lookup: CDR1 LNHDA, CDR2 SQIVND (reference sequence). Trimming took off 3 bases at V and 6 bases at J, with 11 bases between the two ends. The CDR3 runs to 13 residues. The CDR3 nucleotides read TGTGCCAGTAGTATTTGGGGCGGGGCTGAAGCTTTCTTT. As protein: CASSIWGGAEAFF.

The V and J genes are TRBV27 and TRBJ2-6, with D unresolved. The V gene's germline CDR1 is MNHEY and CDR2 SMNVEV (reference sequence). Trimming took 1 base from V and 1 from J, leaving 5 bases between them. The CDR3 length is 15 residues. The DNA of the CDR3 is TGTGCCAGCAGTTTATTGGCTTCTGGGGCCAACGTCCTGACTTTC. Translated: CASSLLASGANVLTF.

The V call is TRBV7-8, the J call TRBJ1-1; D is unclear. The CDR3 loop spans 15 amino acids. Germline V lookup: CDR1 SGHVS, CDR2 FQNEAQ. Trimming left V 6 bases short and J 0 bases short, with 14 bases between. The chain's CDR3 is CASRELRVMNTEAFF. In nucleotides, the CDR3 is TGTGCCAGCAGAGAACTGAGGGTGATGAACACTGAAGCTTTCTTT.

The chain carries TRBV5-1 and TRBJ2-5; D uncertain. From germline, CDR1 is SGHRS and CDR2 YFSETQ. Trimming removed 0 bases from V and 5 bases from J, with 8 bases in between. This CDR3 has 13 residues. The CDR3 nucleotides are TGCGCCAGCAGCTTGGAAGGGTACGAGACCCAGTACTTC. Amino acids: CASSLEGYETQYF.

In DNA form, the CDR3 reads TGTGCCAGCACCCCCCTCGGGACAGGGGAAGACGAGCAGTACTTC. Protein sequence: CASTPLGTGEDEQYF. The V call is TRBV28, the J call TRBJ2-7; 10 bases line up with TRBD1. Unmatched junction bases numbered 11, after V lost 7 bases and J lost 5 bases. The CDR3 covers 15 residues. Germline CDR1 is MDHEN and CDR2 is SYDVKM.

The CDR3 loop is CASSPLTQETQYF. The CDR3 region has the DNA TGCGCCAGCAGCCCTCTGACCCAAGAGACCCAGTACTTC. The chain links TRBV5-1 to TRBJ2-5; D is unclear. V lost 4 bases and J 1 base, leaving 8 bases between the germline ends. The CDR3 is made up of 13 amino acids. Germline lookup yields CDR1 SGHRS and CDR2 YFSETQ.

The chain joins TRBV27 to TRBJ2-1; the match to TRBD2 covers 10 bases. Germline V gene lookup returns CDR1 MNHEY and CDR2 SMNVEV (reference sequence). The CDR3 spans 16 residues. J was trimmed by 5 bases and V by 7 bases; bases with no gene match: 11. The CDR3 spells CASTSAGGYLDNEQFF. The CDR3 DNA follows: TGTGCCAGCACCTCAGCGGGGGGGTACCTCGACAATGAGCAGTTCTTC.

The rearrangement joins TRBV7-2 to TRBJ1-5, with D uncertain. The CDR3 spans 15 residues. The germline gives CDR1 SGHTA, CDR2 FQGNSA. The V end was cut by 4 bases, the J end by 5 bases, with 15 bases between. The CDR3, as DNA: TGTGCCAGCAGCTCCTCGGGGTTTTTCGATCAGCCCCAGCATTTT. This sequence encodes CASSSSGFFDQPQHF.